This T cell receptor (beta chain) was sequenced in a study of T cells in Graves' hyperthyroidism and ophthalmopathy (dated by TCRdb to 2018 to 2020). About the investigation overall: Peripheral blood samples were taken at initial diagnosis, before any treatment was given. To identify TCR V-J signatures that set the groups apart, the researchers used a discovery cohort of 100 or so patients, made up of under 45 with Graves' ophthalmopathy and 55 to 65 with stable Graves' hyperthyroidism. Once sampling was done, hyperthyroidism patients were given methimazole at a starting dose of 30 mg daily, whereas ophthalmopathy patients were given high-dose intravenous methylprednisolone. The roughly 94 discovery patients were randomly divided into training and test sets at a 7:3 ratio. In addition, the study compared T-cell repertoires in thyroid tissue and in blood from roughly six Graves' hyperthyroidism patients. The paper describes TCR Vbeta CDR3 sequencing of around 140 peripheral blood samples, made up of some 42 ophthalmopathy patients, approximately 73 hyperthyroidism patients and 17 progressor patients. Prospective prediction of ophthalmopathy was tested in an independent validation cohort consisting of some 19 hyperthyroidism patients and some 17 patients who later progressed to ophthalmopathy.

From the germline V gene (reference sequence), CDR1 is DFQATT and CDR2 is SNEGSKA. Trimming at the junction amounts to 3 bases on V and 3 bases on J, and the germline ends lie 8 bases apart. Taken from cysteine to phenylalanine, the CDR3 has 13 residues. CDR3 DNA is the only sequence kept; it has 39 bases, read in frame from the first base. Broad study findings and their caveats: In validation, the model predicted progression to ophthalmopathy a median of around six months before onset, with about 71% sensitivity and about 75% specificity. Ophthalmopathy was separated from stable hyperthyroidism by a 13 V-J signature model, with just over 85% sensitivity and approximately 81% specificity obtained in cross-validation and 80%/75% obtained in testing. Most expanded thyroid clonotypes (frequency above 0.001) were also detected in blood, a finding suggesting that blood repertoires may reflect thyroid immune responses. Sample size was not statistically predetermined, and investigators were not blinded to group allocation.

This clonotype has more than one count but fewer than ten. Its target antigen remains unknown. Base qualities were left out, and no much larger clone turns up one base away. The TCR beta CDR3 regions were amplified from RNA transcripts. For the first round of RT-PCR on the TCR CDR3, the HTBI primer set was used together with the Qiagen OneStep RT-PCR kit. The libraries were constructed in a second round of multiplex PCR and then size-selected and purified. The libraries were sequenced on an Illumina HiSeq2000 using paired-end 100 bp reads. The original pipeline was this. SOAPnuke was used to process the raw data, throwing out any read that contained adapters or uncalled bases, had a mean Phred below 15, or lacked an exact constant-primer or identifier match. COPE v1.2.5 was used to merge the high-quality paired reads, and each unique nucleotide sequence was defined as a clonotype. MiTCR v1.1 was used to align the clonotypes against IMGT TRBV, TRBD and TRBJ reference segments. The analysis included only V-J combinations with a frequency above 0.0001, which together covered 99% to 99.2% of the repertoires. The TCS score was defined as the ratio of F50 (clonal expansion) to E x V (chaos), calculated using BLOSUM62-based TCRdist between CDR3 peptides within each V-J. Welch's t-statistics and random forest reduced some 510 V-J features to some 14, which were used in a naive Bayes classifier (R e1071). Clones were called with MiXCR by TCRdb after fastp trimmed the public reads at Q25, and only in-frame beta chains were retained. Rows matching on CDR3 protein sequence are summarized as one entry with the most common DNA and genes. These V and J calls derive from TCRdb rather than the authors' analysis. This sample comprises about 640,000 distinct CDR3 sequences, 20% of them detected only once. 34% of the sample goes to the ten largest clones.

Moderately to severely active disease, a Clinical Activity Score of at least 3, a NOSPECS grade of at least 4, and a duration under 3 months were present in ophthalmopathy patients. Any patient with an uncontrolled infection, another autoimmune disease, pregnancy or lactation was excluded. Diagnoses were based on clinical symptoms, serum thyroxine and TRAb, thyroid ultrasound and orbital computed tomography. Ficoll-Paque density gradient centrifugation was used to isolate PBMCs from approximately 11 ml of fresh peripheral blood. Total RNA was extracted using Trizol reagent, and RNA quality was assessed on an Agilent 2100 Bioanalyzer.

This receptor chain uses TRBV20-1 and TRBJ2-2, with the D gene call left open. This sequence was found in a man under 40 with Graves' ophthalmopathy. The sequencing input was blood. The sequenced DNA: TGCAGTGCTAGGCGGTCTGACACCGGGGAGCTGTTTTTT. This sequence encodes CSARRSDTGELFF.